The clone carrying this T cell receptor (beta chain) is a singleton in its sample. The data stem from a study of blood T cell repertoires in COVID-19. Produced via immunoSEQ multiplex PCR; TCRdb's table is partial and in-frame only. The repertoire holds about 68,000 clones, with around four fifths as singletons. The CDR3 sequence is 12 residues long. V lost 4 bases, J lost 0 bases, and 0 bases stayed unmatched. Germline V CDR1 and CDR2: SQVTM, ANQGSEA. V is TRBV29-1 and J is TRBJ2-7; 7 positions agree with TRBD1. The material sequenced was peripheral blood. This receptor was identified in a woman between 50 and 59 years old with acute or convalescent COVID-19. CDR3 loop: CSVGDSSYEQYF. CDR3 bases: TGCAGCGTTGGGGACAGCTCCTACGAGCAGTACTTC.